One sample yielded the 19 T cell receptor beta chains listed below, sequenced in a study of molecular identifiers for immune sequencing clone quantification. TCRdb analysed the PCR reads with MiXCR anew, one entry per CDR3 protein. The repertoire holds under 600,000 distinct CDR3 sequences, with roughly 24% as singletons. Sequenced: naive CD8+ T cells from blood, with Jurkat cell RNA spiked in. Subset in this sample: FACS-sorted CD8+CD4-CCR7+CD45RA+ naive T cells. The receptors were gathered from a human donor in good health. Some libraries in this study had Jurkat cell RNA spiked in.

This clonotype has a handful of counts. The genes are TRBV6-5 and TRBJ1-2, with TRBD1 matching over 9 bases. The CDR3 totals 16 residues. J lost 5 bases, V lost 7 bases, and 14 bases had no gene match. From germline, CDR1 is MNHEY and CDR2 SVGAGI. CDR3 coding DNA: TGTGCCAGCACCAGAGGGACAGGGCCCACCGCATATGGCTACACCTTC. Translating gives CASTRGTGPTAYGYTF.

About this clonotype itself: A much larger clone differs from this one at a single base, so this may be a read error. As the CDR3 is not closed by the conserved phenylalanine or tryptophan, this likely results from a read error. The chain has TRBV7-9 and TRBJ1-5; 9 positions match TRBD1. V was pared by 6 bases and J by 8 bases, with 8 bases of the junction left unmatched. This CDR3 is built from 14 residues. CDR1 is SEHNR, CDR2 FQNEAQ, per germline (reference sequence). This CDR3 reads CASSSPGQGEPQHS. As DNA, the CDR3 is TGTGCCAGCAGTTCACCGGGACAGGGCGAGCCCCAGCATTCT.

The CDR3 coding sequence is TGTGCCAGCAGCCAAGAATACGCGGGAGGGTGGTTAGAGACCCAGTACTTC. Translating gives CASSQEYAGGWLETQYF. The chain uses TRBV4-2 and TRBJ2-5; 9 nucleotides agree with TRBD2. This CDR3 is built from 17 residues. With 0 bases clipped from V and 4 bases from J, the junction kept 9 bases outside the gene matches. Germline CDR1 and CDR2: LGHNA and YNFKEQ.

In regard to this clonotype: This may be a read error: a much more frequent sequence differs by one nucleotide. The chain couples TRBV4-1 to TRBJ1-2, with D uncertain. Germline V CDR1 and CDR2: MGHRA, YSYEKL. The CDR3 is 16 residues long. The CDR3 loop is CASSPSYREVSDGYAF. CDR3 bases: TGCGCCAGCAGTCCAAGCTACCGGGAGGTTTCGGATGGCTACGCCTTC.

This clonotype has more than one count but fewer than ten. The chain joins TRBV10-2 to TRBJ1-5; perhaps TRBD1 as D (6 bases). Germline assignment: CDR1 WSHSY and CDR2 SAAADI. The CDR3 covers 14 residues. Deletions cut 6 bases from V and 0 bases from J, with 9 bases between. The CDR3 loop is CASRDSSSNQPQHF. The CDR3, as DNA: TGCGCCAGCAGGGACAGCTCTAGCAATCAGCCCCAGCATTTT.

V gene TRBV7-6 combines with J gene TRBJ2-3; either TRBD1 or TRBD2 may fit D (6 bases each). Looked up from germline, CDR1 is SGHVS and CDR2 is FNYEAQ. CDR3 length: 15 residues. With 1 base removed from V and 3 bases from J, the gap between germline ends came to 11 bases. CDR3 in amino acids: CASSLGGAETDTQYF. The DNA for the CDR3 is TGTGCCAGCAGCTTAGGGGGGGCAGAGACAGATACGCAGTATTTT. The complete variable domain, with remaining parts taken from reference TRBV7-6 and TRBJ2-3, reads GAGVSQSPRYKVTKRGQDVALRCDPISGHVSLYWYRQALGQGPEFLTYFNYEAQQDKSGLPNDRFSAERPEGSISTLTIQRTEQRDSAMYRCASSLGGAETDTQYFGPGTRLTVL.

This clonotype was counted many times. CDR3 protein: CASWELRTGNTGELFF. Here the CDR3 DNA reads TGTGCCAGCTGGGAATTAAGGACAGGAAACACCGGGGAGCTGTTTTTT. The chain is built from TRBV2 and TRBJ2-2; 7 bases are shared with TRBD1. There are 16 residues in the CDR3. Per germline, CDR1 SNHLY and CDR2 FYNNEI. Unmatched junction bases numbered 11, after V lost 8 bases and J lost 2 bases.

This chain uses TRBV6-2 or TRBV6-3 with TRBJ2-7; D call uncertain. Germline V gene data show CDR1 as MNHEY and CDR2 as SVGEGT. The V end was cut by 0 bases, the J end by 3 bases, with 15 bases between. This CDR3 has 16 amino acids. The CDR3 coding sequence is TGTGCCAGCAGTTACTCACGGCAGAAGTCCAGCTACGAGCAGTACTTC. Amino acid sequence: CASSYSRQKSSYEQYF.

On this clonotype itself: The CDR3 carries no conserved terminal phenylalanine or tryptophan, so it likely arises from a read error. CDR3 DNA sequence: TGTGCCAGCAGTTTAACTGGGACAGGGATCCAAGAGACCCAGTACTCC. Translation: CASSLTGTGIQETQYS. This chain connects TRBV27 to TRBJ2-5; 9 bases are a match to TRBD1. The CDR3 totals 16 residues. CDR1 is MNHEY, CDR2 SMNVEV, per germline (reference sequence). V lost 2 bases and J lost 1; bases outside the gene matches: 5.

V is TRBV27 and J is TRBJ2-7, with D possibly TRBD1 on 6 matching bases. The CDR3 totals 18 residues. Per germline, CDR1 MNHEY and CDR2 SMNVEV (reference sequence). Trimming took 5 bases from V and 2 from J, leaving 25 bases between them. CDR3 amino acids: CASSGRDTSHPAPYEQYF. In DNA form, the CDR3 reads TGTGCCAGCAGTGGCCGGGACACTTCCCACCCCGCCCCCTACGAGCAGTACTTC.

In nucleotides, the CDR3 is TGTGCCAGCAATCATATGGCGGGAGCCTCCTTAGAAGATACGCAGTATTTT. The encoded protein is CASNHMAGASLEDTQYF. The chain combines TRBV28 with TRBJ2-3, with 7 bases that match TRBD2. Germline V gene lookup returns CDR1 MDHEN and CDR2 SYDVKM. CDR3 length equals 17 residues. Germline trimming cut 7 bases from V and 5 bases from J; bases unmatched to any gene: 18.

V is TRBV15 and J is TRBJ2-7; D might be TRBD1 or TRBD2, each matching 5 bases. The CDR3 runs to 16 residues. Trimming took off 4 bases at V and 7 bases at J, with 23 bases between the two ends. CDR1 is LNHNV, CDR2 YYDKDF, per germline (reference sequence). CDR3 loop: CATSTQPGRPFGEQYF. CDR3 bases: TGTGCCACCAGCACCCAGCCGGGACGGCCCTTCGGTGAGCAGTACTTC.

The V and J genes are TRBV3-1 and TRBJ1-1, with D uncertain. V lost 2 bases and J lost 4, with 17 bases in between. Germline V CDR1 and CDR2: LGHDT, YNNKEL (reference sequence). The length of the CDR3 is 16 residues. The CDR3 nucleotides are TGTGCCAGCAGCCAAACCTCCGTTCGGGGTATCACTGAAGCTTTCTTT. It specifies CASSQTSVRGITEAFF.

This clonotype was counted ten times or more. CDR3 in DNA: TGCGCCAGCAGCCAAGGTCCAGGTAAAGGGTACGAGCAGTACTTC. The encoded protein is CASSQGPGKGYEQYF. This chain uses TRBV4-1 with TRBJ2-7; no clear D. V gave up 1 base and J gave up 4 bases, with 14 bases separating them. Germline CDR1 is MGHRA and CDR2 is YSYEKL. There are 15 residues in the CDR3.

The V call is TRBV6-5, the J call TRBJ2-1; 10 bases map to TRBD2. The CDR3 covers 17 residues. The V and J ends lost 4 bases and 0 bases, in that order; junction bases with no gene match: 6. Germline V gene lookup returns CDR1 MNHEY and CDR2 SVGAGI. This chain's CDR3 is CASSSRGLASSYNEQFF. CDR3 sequence (DNA): TGTGCCAGCAGTTCTCGGGGACTAGCGAGCTCCTACAATGAGCAGTTCTTC.

Here the CDR3 reads CSARQGAYNEQFF. The CDR3 nucleotides are TGCAGCGCAAGACAGGGAGCCTACAATGAGCAGTTCTTC. The genes are TRBV29-1 and TRBJ2-1; TRBD1 matches at 7 bases. V lost 7 bases to trimming and J lost 2 bases; unmatched junction nucleotides: 5. The germline V gene has CDR1 SQVTM and CDR2 ANQGSEA. The CDR3 runs 13 residues.

In its sample, this clonotype was seen many times. This chain uses TRBV6-6 with TRBJ2-7; D is tentatively TRBD1 or TRBD2 (5 bases each). Trimming left V 2 bases short and J 3 bases short, with 11 bases between. Germline values: CDR1 MNHNY, CDR2 SVGAGI (reference sequence). This CDR3 is built from 14 residues. The CDR3 here is CASSYPGTIYEQYF. In DNA form, the CDR3 reads TGTGCCAGCAGTTACCCCGGGACCATCTACGAGCAGTACTTC.

This clonotype has only a few counts. The chain uses TRBV12-3 or TRBV12-4 and TRBJ2-5, with 7 bases aligning to TRBD1. The CDR3 is made up of 14 amino acids. Germline trimming cut 2 bases from V and 2 bases from J; bases unmatched to any gene: 2. CDR3 sequence (DNA): TGTGCCAGCAGTTTACAGGGACAGCAAGAGACCCAGTACTTC. Translating gives CASSLQGQQETQYF.

As regards this clonotype: At one end, the junction sequence differs from germline, possibly due to a read error. The DNA for the CDR3 is TGTGCCAGCCGCTTAGGAACAGGGTCCCGAGGCCTTTACTATGGCTACCCCTTC. Encoded protein: CASRLGTGSRGLYYGYPF. The chain links TRBV7-6 to TRBJ1-2; maybe TRBD1 (6 bases). The CDR3 loop spans 18 amino acids. The V gene's germline CDR1 is SGHVS and CDR2 FNYEAQ.